The present T cell receptor (beta chain) was sequenced within a study of blood T cell repertoires in COVID-19. This clone turned up a few times. Sequenced by immunoSEQ multiplex PCR; TCRdb stores in-frame clones only, minus some. The repertoire consists of over 150,000 clones, with roughly 85% occurring once and the leading ten covering approximately 6.2%. The CDR3 loop spans 13 amino acids. CDR1 is MNHEY, CDR2 SVGAGI, per germline. The V gene lost 7 bases and the J gene lost 8 bases, with 17 bases spanning the gap. Specimen: PBMCs or T cells enriched from blood (not recorded which). The V and J genes are TRBV6-5 and TRBJ1-2; D may be TRBD1 (6 bases). The sequence came from a man aged 35-49 years who had recovered from COVID-19. Written as DNA, the CDR3 is TGTGCCAGCACACAGGGATCCATCAAGGGCTACACCTTC. As protein: CASTQGSIKGYTF.